This T cell receptor (beta chain) was sequenced for a study of T-cell reconstitution after alpha-beta-depleted transplantation in children. A few counts support this clonotype. CDR3 length: 16 residues. Germline loops: CDR1 MGHDK, CDR2 SYGVNS. Trimming at V came to 1 base and at J to 7 bases, leaving 8 bases not matched to a gene. Preparation of the TCRbeta library used unique molecular identifiers. TCRdb analysed the PCR reads with MiXCR anew, one entry per CDR3 protein. This table holds approximately 1,000,000 distinct CDR3 sequences, 25% to 30% found once. The material was PBMCs, mostly from graft donor cells, obtained 360 days after TCRalphabeta/CD19-depleted stem cell transplant. This sequence originates from a boy under two years old who had a stem cell transplant for SCID, so the T cells may come from the graft donor. The genes are TRBV25-1 and TRBJ2-2; 8 bases fit TRBD1. The CDR3 sequence is CASSESGQGKNGELFF. CDR3 bases: TGTGCCAGCAGTGAATCTGGACAGGGAAAGAACGGGGAGCTGTTTTTT.